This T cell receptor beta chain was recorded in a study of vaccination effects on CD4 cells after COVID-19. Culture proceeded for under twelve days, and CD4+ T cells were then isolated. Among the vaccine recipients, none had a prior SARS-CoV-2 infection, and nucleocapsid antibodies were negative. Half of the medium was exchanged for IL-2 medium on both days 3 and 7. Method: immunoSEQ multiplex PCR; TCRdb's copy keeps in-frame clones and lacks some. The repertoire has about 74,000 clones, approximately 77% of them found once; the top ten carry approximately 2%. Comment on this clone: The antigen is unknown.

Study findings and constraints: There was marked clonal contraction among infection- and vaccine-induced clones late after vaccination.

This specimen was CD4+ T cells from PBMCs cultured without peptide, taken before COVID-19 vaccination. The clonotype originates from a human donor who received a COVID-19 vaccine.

As DNA, the CDR3 is TGTGCCAGCAGTTACCAGAACAGGGGTGGGGAGACCCAGTACTTC. It specifies CASSYQNRGGETQYF. The rearrangement links TRBV28 to TRBJ2-5, with 7 bases that match TRBD1. The trim removed 4 bases at V and 5 bases at J, leaving 10 bases unmatched. The CDR3 runs 15 residues. Per the germline V gene, CDR1 is MDHEN and CDR2 is SYDVKM. Full variable domain (missing parts from reference TRBV28 and TRBJ2-5): DVKVTQSSRYLVKRTGEKVFLECVQDMDHENMFWYRQDPGLGLRLIYFSYDVKMKEKGDIPEGYSVSREKKERFSLILESASTNQTSMYLCASSYQNRGGETQYFGPGTRLLVL.